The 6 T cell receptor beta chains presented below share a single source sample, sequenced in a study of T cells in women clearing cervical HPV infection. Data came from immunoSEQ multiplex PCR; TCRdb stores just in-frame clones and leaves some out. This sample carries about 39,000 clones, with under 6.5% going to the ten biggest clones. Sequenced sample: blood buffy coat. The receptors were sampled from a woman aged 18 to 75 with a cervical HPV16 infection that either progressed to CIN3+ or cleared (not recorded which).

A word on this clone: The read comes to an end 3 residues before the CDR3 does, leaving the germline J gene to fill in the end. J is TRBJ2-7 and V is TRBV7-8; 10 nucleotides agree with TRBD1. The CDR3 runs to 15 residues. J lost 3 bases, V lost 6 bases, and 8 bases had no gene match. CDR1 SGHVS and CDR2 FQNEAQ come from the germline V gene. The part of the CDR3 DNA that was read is TGTGCCAGCAGTTCACCCGGGACAGGGGTCTACGAG. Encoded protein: CASSSPGTGVYE. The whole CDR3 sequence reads CASSSPGTGVYEQYF. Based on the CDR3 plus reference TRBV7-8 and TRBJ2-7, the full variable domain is GAGVSQSPRYKVAKRGQDVALRCDPISGHVSLFWYQQALGQGPEFLTYFQNEAQLDKSGLPSDRFFAERPEGSVSTLKIQRTQQEDSAVYLCASSSPGTGVYEQYFGPGTRLTVT.

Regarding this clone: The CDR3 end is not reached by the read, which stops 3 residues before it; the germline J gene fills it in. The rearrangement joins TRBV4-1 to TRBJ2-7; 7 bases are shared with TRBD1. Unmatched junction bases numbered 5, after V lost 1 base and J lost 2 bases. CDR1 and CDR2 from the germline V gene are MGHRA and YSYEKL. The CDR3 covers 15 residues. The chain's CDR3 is CASSQVSQGAYEQYF. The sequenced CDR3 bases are TGCGCCAGCAGCCAAGTAAGCCAGGGGGCCTACGAG.

The CDR3 sequence: CAWRVAGTYGYTF. The CDR3 DNA, read in part, is TGTGCCTGGAGAGTTGCGGGCACCTATGGC. The chain has TRBV30 and TRBJ1-2; no definite D call. With the read ending 3 residues before the CDR3 end, the germline J gene is used to fill in that end. The CDR3 is 13 residues long. Looked up from germline, CDR1 is GTSNPN and CDR2 is SVGIG (reference sequence). V lost 3 bases and J lost 4, with 12 bases in between.

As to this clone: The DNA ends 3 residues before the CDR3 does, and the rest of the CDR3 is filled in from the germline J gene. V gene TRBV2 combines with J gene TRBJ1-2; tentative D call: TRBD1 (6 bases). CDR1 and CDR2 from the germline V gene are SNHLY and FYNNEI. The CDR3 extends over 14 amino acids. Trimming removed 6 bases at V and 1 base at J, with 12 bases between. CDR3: CASRWDTHNYGYTF. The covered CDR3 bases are TGTGCCAGCAGGTGGGACACCCATAACTATGGC.

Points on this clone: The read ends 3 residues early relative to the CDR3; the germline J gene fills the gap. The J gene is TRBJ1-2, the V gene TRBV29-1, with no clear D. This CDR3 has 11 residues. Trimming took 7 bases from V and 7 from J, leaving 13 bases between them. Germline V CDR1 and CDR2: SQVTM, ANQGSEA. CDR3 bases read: TGCAGCGCTCCGTACATGTCTGGC. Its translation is CSAPYMSG. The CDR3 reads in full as CSAPYMSGYTF.

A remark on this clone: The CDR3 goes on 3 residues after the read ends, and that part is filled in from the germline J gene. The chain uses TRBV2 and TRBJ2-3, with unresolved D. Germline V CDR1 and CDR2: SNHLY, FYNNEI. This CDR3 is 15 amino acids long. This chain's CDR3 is CASSEESGSNQPQYF. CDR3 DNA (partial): TGTGCCAGCAGTGAGGAGTCGGGTAGCAATCAGCCG.